The 16 T cell receptor beta chains presented below share a single source sample, sequenced in a study of T cells in Graves' hyperthyroidism and ophthalmopathy. Using RNA transcripts as the source, TCR beta CDR3 regions were amplified. HTBI primers were used for first-round RT-PCR of the TCR CDR3. TCRdb processed the multiplex PCR reads anew with MiXCR; each CDR3 protein has one entry. Of roughly 420,000 distinct CDR3 sequences in the sample, 15% to 17% are singletons; the top ten hold roughly 14%. Specimen: blood. Receptors were obtained from a woman aged 18-30 years with Graves' hyperthyroidism.

This clonotype was counted at least ten times. One end of the junction does not line up with germline, which may come from a read error. The chain links TRBV5-1 to TRBJ1-1, with D unclear. Germline CDR1 reads SGHRS; CDR2 reads YFSETQ. CDR3 length equals 12 residues. CDR3 nucleotides: TGTGCCAGCAGCTTAGCAAGTCCGGAAGCTTTCTTT. Its protein product is CASSLASPEAFF.

The rearrangement uses TRBV7-6 and TRBJ2-2, with 13 bases identical to TRBD2. V lost 7 bases and J lost 6; bases outside the gene matches: 5. The CDR3 runs 15 residues. Germline-derived CDR1 and CDR2 are SGHVS and FNYEAQ. Written as DNA, the CDR3 is TGTGCCAGCAACGGACTAGCGGGAGCCGCCGGGGAGCTGTTTTTT. This gives the protein CASNGLAGAAGELFF.

This clonotype was picked up many times. This chain uses TRBV27 with TRBJ2-3, with D perhaps being TRBD1 or TRBD2 (5 bases each). V was shortened by 0 bases and J by 6 bases, with 16 bases between the two germline ends. In germline, CDR1 is MNHEY, CDR2 SMNVEV (reference sequence). The CDR3 totals 16 residues. CDR3 in DNA: TGTGCCAGCAGTTTATCCGGGACGGTAGGCCCCGATACGCAGTATTTT. Encoded protein: CASSLSGTVGPDTQYF.

The table lists this clonotype with many counts. V is TRBV24-1 and J is TRBJ1-1; weak D call: TRBD1 (6 bases). V gave up 5 bases and J gave up 3 bases, with 15 bases separating them. The CDR3 covers 15 residues. Per germline, CDR1 KGHDR and CDR2 SFDVKD. This chain's CDR3 is CATSASNREDTEAFF. The CDR3 nucleotides are TGTGCCACCAGTGCCTCAAACAGGGAGGACACTGAAGCTTTCTTT.

V is TRBV6-2 or TRBV6-3 and J is TRBJ2-7, with 9 nucleotides matching TRBD1. Losses at the gene ends were 6 bases for V and 1 base for J; bases not matched to a gene: 10. The CDR3 is 16 residues long. CDR1 and CDR2 from the germline V gene are MNHEY and SVGEGT. The CDR3 spells CASSATLTGGSYEQYF. The CDR3 coding sequence is TGTGCCAGCAGCGCCACACTGACAGGGGGTTCCTACGAGCAGTACTTC.

DNA of the CDR3: TGTGCCAGCAGACCGGGACCGCGTATTGGCTACACCTTC. It codes for CASRPGPRIGYTF. The chain recombines TRBV28 with TRBJ1-2; D perhaps matches TRBD1 (5 bases). The ends were cut back, 6 bases at V and 7 bases at J, with 15 bases in the middle. Germline lookup yields CDR1 MDHEN and CDR2 SYDVKM. This CDR3 region has 13 residues.

This clonotype showed up just a few times. The chain recombines TRBV7-9 with TRBJ1-2; 7 nucleotides match TRBD1. Losses at the gene ends were 3 bases for V and 4 bases for J; bases not matched to a gene: 8. CDR1 SEHNR and CDR2 FQNEAQ come from the germline V gene (reference sequence). There are 15 residues in the CDR3. The DNA of the CDR3 is TGTGCCAGCAGCTTTACAGGGGTACAAACCTATGGCTACACCTTC. Its protein is CASSFTGVQTYGYTF.

This clonotype was counted many times. The genes are TRBV5-1 and TRBJ2-1; possibly TRBD2 for D (5 bases). CDR3 length: 16 residues. CDR1 and CDR2 from the germline V gene are SGHRS and YFSETQ. Trimming removed 0 bases from V and 7 bases from J, with 17 bases in between. The DNA for the CDR3 is TGCGCCAGCAGCTTGGCCTTAGTAGCGACTCTTAATGAGCAGTTCTTC. Its translation is CASSLALVATLNEQFF.

This clonotype was seen ten or more times. The chain uses TRBV28 and TRBJ2-1; TRBD2 aligns across 10 bases. Per the germline V gene, CDR1 is MDHEN and CDR2 is SYDVKM. The CDR3 spans 16 residues. With V trimmed by 2 bases and J by 9 bases, 10 bases remained unmatched. DNA for the CDR3: TGTGCCAGCAGTTTAACACGGACTAGCGGACCCGGTGAGCAGTTCTTC. Translation gives CASSLTRTSGPGEQFF.

This clonotype was seen only a few times. The rearrangement joins TRBV27 to TRBJ2-3, with D unresolved. V was cut by 5 bases and J by 2 bases, with 8 bases left in between. Germline assignment: CDR1 MNHEY and CDR2 SMNVEV (reference sequence). The CDR3 spans 13 residues. CDR3 nucleotide sequence: TGTGCCAGCAGTGCGGTCCTCACAGATACGCAGTATTTT. This encodes CASSAVLTDTQYF.

In its sample, this clonotype was seen a few times. The chain links TRBV6-5 to TRBJ2-2; the D call may be TRBD1 or TRBD2 (5 bases each). The CDR3 length is 14 residues. Germline CDR1 is MNHEY and CDR2 is SVGAGI. V was pared by 2 bases and J by 4 bases, with 8 bases between. The CDR3 here is CASSYLGTTGELFF. In DNA, the CDR3 is TGTGCCAGCAGTTACCTGGGGACCACCGGGGAGCTGTTTTTT.

This clonotype appeared many times. The rearrangement links TRBV2 to TRBJ2-2; a possible D gene is TRBD1 (6 bases). Trimming left V 7 bases short and J 7 bases short, with 13 bases between. The germline CDR1 and CDR2 sequences are SNHLY and FYNNEI. CDR3 length: 13 residues. The CDR3 region has the DNA TGTGCCAGCAACCCGGCAGGGGACGGGGAGCTGTTTTTT. This encodes CASNPAGDGELFF.

The table lists this clonotype with many counts. The J gene is TRBJ1-1, the V gene TRBV2; D is ambiguous. The V gene's germline CDR1 is SNHLY and CDR2 FYNNEI. V shed 7 bases and J shed 2 bases, with 11 bases lying between them. The length of the CDR3 is 13 residues. The CDR3 DNA sequence: TGTGCCAGCACTACGGACTCAAACACTGAAGCTTTCTTT. As protein: CASTTDSNTEAFF.

A few counts support this clonotype. The chain joins TRBV20-1 to TRBJ1-2; 7 nucleotides match TRBD1. The length of the CDR3 is 12 residues. Germline V gene sequence: CDR1 DFQATT, CDR2 SNEGSKA (reference sequence). The V gene end was trimmed by 3 bases and the J gene end by 8 bases; junction bases not matched to a gene: 6. The CDR3: CSASPQGSGYTF. The CDR3 nucleotides are TGCAGTGCTAGCCCACAGGGGAGCGGCTACACCTTC.

CDR3 region: CASSYTQAGGPKERAYNEQFF. The CDR3 DNA reads TGTGCCAGCAGTTACACCCAAGCGGGGGGGCCTAAGGAGAGAGCCTACAATGAGCAGTTCTTC. The chain joins TRBV6-5 to TRBJ2-1; 10 bases match TRBD2. Per germline, CDR1 MNHEY and CDR2 SVGAGI. The CDR3 totals 21 residues. V trimming: 2 bases; J trimming: 2 bases; junction bases outside the gene matches: 18.

As regards this clonotype: Given a much more abundant clone one base away, this may be a read error. The chain recombines TRBV27 with TRBJ2-7; 8 bases align to TRBD2. This CDR3 is 15 amino acids long. V was pared by 5 bases and J by 0 bases, with 6 bases of the junction left unmatched. Germline loops: CDR1 MNHEY, CDR2 SMNVEV (reference sequence). The CDR3 spells CASSPRLAHSYEQYF. CDR3 bases: TGTGCCAGCAGTCCAAGACTAGCGCACTCCTACGAGCAGTACTTC.